A single sample is the source of the 19 T cell receptor beta chains below, sequenced in a study of Graves' ophthalmopathy and Graves' hyperthyroidism. Beta-chain TCR CDR3 regions were amplified from RNA transcripts. RT-PCR in the first round used HTBI primers; a second-round multiplex PCR followed. Using its own MiXCR run on the multiplex PCR reads, TCRdb lists one record per CDR3 protein. The repertoire has 35,000 to 50,000 distinct CDR3 sequences, roughly 50% of them found once; the top ten carry 20% to 30%. Specimen: peripheral blood. The source of these receptors is an adult woman with stable Graves' hyperthyroidism.

This clonotype was detected ten times or more. In DNA, the CDR3 is TGCAGTGCTTCATCCGGGACAGGGGGCGCGGATACGCAGTATTTT. Its translation: CSASSGTGGADTQYF. The rearrangement uses TRBV20-1 and TRBJ2-3, with 12 bases fitting TRBD1. Germline CDR1 reads DFQATT; CDR2 reads SNEGSKA (reference sequence). Germline trimming cut 5 bases from V and 6 bases from J; bases unmatched to any gene: 9. The CDR3 contains 15 residues.

This clonotype occurred many times. The rearrangement joins TRBV19 to TRBJ2-7; a weak D match, TRBD1 (5 bases). This CDR3 has 14 amino acids. Per the germline V gene, CDR1 is LNHDA and CDR2 is SQIVND (reference sequence). The germline V and J ends were trimmed by 3 bases and 6 bases, with 15 bases remaining between them. The CDR3 DNA follows: TGTGCCAGTAGTATCCGGGCAGGGCTTCGCGAGCAGTACTTC. It yields the protein CASSIRAGLREQYF.

This clonotype was picked up many times. CDR3 nucleotide sequence: TGCGCCAGCAGTGAGTCTGCCGGGAGAGCTAGCACAGATACGCAGTATTTT. It is translated as CASSESAGRASTDTQYF. The rearrangement joins TRBV10-1 to TRBJ2-3, with TRBD2 as a possible D gene (6 bases). There are 17 residues in the CDR3. Trimming removed 0 bases at V and 0 bases at J, with 13 bases between. Germline CDR1 reads WNHNN; CDR2 reads SYGVQD (reference sequence).

This clonotype has at least ten counts. The chain employs TRBV5-5 and TRBJ1-1; D ambiguous. The CDR3 totals 13 residues. Trimming shortened V by 0 bases and J by 5 bases, and 8 bases separated the two germline ends. Germline values: CDR1 SGHKS, CDR2 YYEKEE (reference sequence). The CDR3 coding sequence is TGTGCCAGCAGCTTGGTTCTTGAGACTGAAGCTTTCTTT. It is translated as CASSLVLETEAFF. The variable domain in full, completed from reference TRBV5-5 and TRBJ1-1, reads DAGVTQSPTHLIKTRGQQVTLRCSPISGHKSVSWYQQVLGQGPQFIFQYYEKEERGRGNFPDRFSARQFPNYSSELNVNALLLGDSALYLCASSLVLETEAFFGQGTRLTVV.

This clonotype was recorded at least ten times. The gene calls are TRBV11-3 and TRBJ2-3, with 7 bases fitting TRBD2. Germline trimming cut 5 bases from V and 5 bases from J; bases unmatched to any gene: 10. Germline loops: CDR1 SGHNT, CDR2 YENEEA. The CDR3 is made up of 15 amino acids. The CDR3 region has the DNA TGTGCCAGCAGCCCCGGAGCCGGGAGGCAAGATACGCAGTATTTT. Translating gives CASSPGAGRQDTQYF.

This clonotype was counted many times. The chain joins TRBV6-5 to TRBJ2-3, with 12 bases identical to TRBD2. There are 16 residues in the CDR3. Per the germline V gene, CDR1 is MNHEY and CDR2 is SVGAGI. V shed 7 bases, J shed 1 base, and the junction held 6 bases outside the gene matches. This CDR3 reads CASNPRTSGGTDTQYF. In nucleotides, the CDR3 is TGTGCCAGCAACCCAAGGACTAGCGGGGGCACAGATACGCAGTATTTT.

In its sample, this clonotype was seen many times. The chain uses TRBV7-6 and TRBJ1-5; a possible D gene is TRBD1 (6 bases). Trimming shortened V by 5 bases and J by 7 bases, and 18 bases separated the two germline ends. The germline gives CDR1 SGHVS, CDR2 FNYEAQ. The CDR3 has 15 amino acids. The CDR3, as DNA: TGTGCCAGCAGCCTAGGGGGGGGCTCACGGCAGCCCCAGCATTTT. This translates into CASSLGGGSRQPQHF.

CDR3 coding DNA: TGTGCCAGCAGCTTGGTTGCTAGCGGGTACGAGCAGTACTTC. Its protein product is CASSLVASGYEQYF. The chain couples TRBV5-4 to TRBJ2-7; TRBD2 matches 8 bases. Per germline, CDR1 SGHNT and CDR2 YYREEE (reference sequence). Trimming removed 0 bases from V and 4 bases from J; junction bases left unmatched: 3. This CDR3 is built from 14 residues.

The chain combines TRBV7-6 with TRBJ2-5; 11 bases are a match to TRBD1. Trimming cost V 6 bases and J 4 bases; bases outside gene matches: 10. Germline V gene sequence: CDR1 SGHVS, CDR2 FNYEAQ. This CDR3 has 16 residues. The CDR3 is CASSSRDRGVVETQYF. Here the CDR3 DNA reads TGTGCCAGCAGTTCCAGGGACAGGGGGGTGGTAGAGACCCAGTACTTC.

This clonotype was recorded many times. The chain employs TRBV18 and TRBJ1-1, with a possible D match to TRBD1 (5 bases). In germline, CDR1 is KGHSH, CDR2 LQKENI. Trimming cost V 6 bases and J 0 bases, with 17 bases left between them. This CDR3 has 16 residues. Here the CDR3 DNA reads TGTGCCAGCTCCCTCACGGGGCAGGGCATGAACACTGAAGCTTTCTTT. Translating it yields CASSLTGQGMNTEAFF.

V is TRBV10-3 and J is TRBJ2-7, with D hard to call. The CDR3 totals 13 residues. Trimming pared 4 bases from V and 1 base from J, leaving 8 bases between. Germline CDR1 is ENHRY and CDR2 is SYGVKD. CDR3 sequence: CAISGDGSYEQYF. The DNA for the CDR3 is TGTGCCATCAGTGGAGACGGGTCCTACGAGCAGTACTTC.

At least ten counts were recorded for this clonotype. A much larger clone lies one base from this, so it may be a read error. The conserved phenylalanine or tryptophan is not found at the CDR3 terminus, so this likely reflects a read error. The chain joins TRBV12-3 or TRBV12-4 to TRBJ1-1; D gene ambiguous. The CDR3 length is 12 residues. V was pared by 3 bases and J by 10 bases, with 12 bases between. The CDR3 is CASSLAGKRAFS. The CDR3 DNA sequence: TGTGCCAGCAGTTTGGCGGGGAAACGAGCTTTCTCT.

V is TRBV7-9 and J is TRBJ2-2, with D maybe TRBD2 (6 bases). V lost 5 bases to trimming and J lost 7 bases, with 14 bases between them. Germline CDR1 is SEHNR and CDR2 is FQNEAQ (reference sequence). This CDR3 region has 14 residues. CDR3 in amino acids: CASSLTSPSGELFF. The CDR3 nucleotides read TGTGCCAGCAGCCTGACTAGTCCTAGCGGGGAGCTGTTTTTT.

This clonotype was seen just once. The final CDR3 position lacks the conserved phenylalanine or tryptophan, pointing to a likely read error. The rearrangement links TRBV5-1 to TRBJ1-1; 7 bases match TRBD1. Per germline, CDR1 SGHRS and CDR2 YFSETQ. The CDR3 consists of 15 residues. CDR3 nucleotides: TGTGCCAGCAGCCCTAGCGGGACAGACTTTACTGAAGCTTTCTTG. Its protein product is CASSPSGTDFTEAFL.

This clonotype has ten or more counts. The chain has TRBV20-1 and TRBJ2-7; TRBD2 aligns across 9 bases. Germline lookup yields CDR1 DFQATT and CDR2 SNEGSKA (reference sequence). The CDR3 is 16 amino acids. Losses at the gene ends were 5 bases for V and 2 bases for J; bases not matched to a gene: 13. The CDR3 nucleotides are TGCAGTGCTCCACTTACTAGCGGGCGAAATCCCTACGAGCAGTACTTC. Translated: CSAPLTSGRNPYEQYF.

In its sample, this clonotype was seen once. It may be a read error: a sequence one base away is much more abundant. V and J are TRBV4-1 and TRBJ1-2, with 12 bases identical to TRBD1. Germline lookup yields CDR1 MGHRA and CDR2 YSYEKL. CDR3 length equals 17 residues. The CDR3: CVSSQDQGTGGDYGYTF. The CDR3 DNA sequence: TGCGTCAGCAGCCAAGATCAGGGGACAGGGGGCGACTATGGCTACACCTTC.

This clonotype was seen at least ten times. The genes are TRBV14 and TRBJ1-1; D is unresolved. Germline V lookup: CDR1 SGHDN, CDR2 FVKESK. The CDR3 loop spans 13 amino acids. Trimming took off 5 bases at V and 5 bases at J, with 12 bases between the two ends. The CDR3 bases are TGTGCCAGCAGCAGTTTTGGGAGGACTGAAGCTTTCTTT. It encodes CASSSFGRTEAFF.

This clonotype occurred many times. The V and J genes are TRBV20-1 and TRBJ1-5; D is possibly TRBD1 (6 bases). This CDR3 region has 14 residues. Germline values: CDR1 DFQATT, CDR2 SNEGSKA (reference sequence). Trimming shortened V by 0 bases and J by 5 bases, and 11 bases separated the two germline ends. CDR3 amino acids: CSARDGGGHQPQHF. CDR3 in DNA: TGCAGTGCTAGAGATGGCGGGGGCCATCAGCCCCAGCATTTT.

The chain joins TRBV2 to TRBJ1-5; 8 bases line up with TRBD1. After removal of 7 bases from V and 3 bases from J, the junction contained 5 bases not matched to a gene. The CDR3 consists of 14 residues. CDR1 SNHLY and CDR2 FYNNEI come from the germline V gene. The CDR3 sequence is CASTRQGNNQPQHF. DNA of the CDR3: TGTGCCAGCACTAGACAGGGGAACAATCAGCCCCAGCATTTT.